The clone carrying this T cell receptor beta chain has ten or more counts. The antigen remains unidentified. The data belong to a study of shared clonotypes between healthy human individuals. On the study more broadly: Participating donors consisted of two women and a few men aged 18 to 49. Three plates each covered CD4 naive and memory; CD8 naive two, CD8 memory one. Notes on the study in general: What rarefaction showed was incomplete sorted-subset sequencing despite large depth. Estimated richness was generally greater in naive than memory subsets.

Germline CDR1 and CDR2: SGHAT and FQNNGV. Trimming stripped 2 bases from V and 5 bases from J, with 9 bases between. This CDR3 is 13 amino acids long. The data were produced by immunoSEQ multiplex PCR, yet TCRdb's version contains in-frame clones alone and is incomplete. The top ten hold roughly 0.36% of the sample, which has a few million clones, approximately 95% seen once. The material sequenced was naive CD4+ T cells from PBMCs. Subset indicated: CD45RA+ positively selected. The chain links TRBV11-2 to TRBJ1-1; no reliable D call. This clonotype was sampled from a young man in good health. Some clones in this sample may be carry-over from other donors' samples. CDR3 amino acids: CASSLLGITEAFF. DNA of the CDR3: TGTGCCAGCAGCTTACTGGGGATTACTGAAGCTTTCTTT.